These 3 T cell receptor beta chains originate from one sample sequenced in a study of blood T cell repertoires in COVID-19. TCRdb's table, derived via immunoSEQ multiplex PCR, lists solely in-frame clones and lacks some. The table records about 170,000 clones, about 86% of them present only once. Sequencing input: peripheral blood. Receptors were obtained from an elderly woman in a cohort sampled during active or convalescent COVID-19.

The chain uses TRBV10-3 and TRBJ1-2; a possible D gene is TRBD1 (6 bases). The CDR3 sequence is 14 residues long. Germline CDR1 is ENHRY and CDR2 is SYGVKD. V lost 0 bases and J lost 3, with 8 bases in between. CDR3 bases: TGTGCCATCAGTGAGTCGCAGGGGTACTATGGCTACACCTTC. The encoded protein is CAISESQGYYGYTF.

The chain links TRBV3-1 (or the pseudogene TRBV3-2) to TRBJ2-5, with D possibly TRBD1 on 5 matching bases. V dropped 1 base and J dropped 1 base, with 10 bases sitting between them. This CDR3 region has 15 residues. From germline, CDR1 is LGHDT and CDR2 YNNKEL (reference sequence). Here the CDR3 DNA reads TGTGCCAGCAGCCAAGGGTCCAGGGCCCAAGAGACCCAGTACTTC. Protein: CASSQGSRAQETQYF.

V gene TRBV12-5 combines with J gene TRBJ1-6; D unclear. Germline loops: CDR1 LGHNT, CDR2 FRNRAP. Trimming pared 7 bases from V and 7 bases from J, leaving 8 bases between. The CDR3 spans 12 residues. The CDR3, as DNA: TGTGCTAGTGCCCAACTAAATTCACCCCTCCACTTT. It yields the protein CASAQLNSPLHF.